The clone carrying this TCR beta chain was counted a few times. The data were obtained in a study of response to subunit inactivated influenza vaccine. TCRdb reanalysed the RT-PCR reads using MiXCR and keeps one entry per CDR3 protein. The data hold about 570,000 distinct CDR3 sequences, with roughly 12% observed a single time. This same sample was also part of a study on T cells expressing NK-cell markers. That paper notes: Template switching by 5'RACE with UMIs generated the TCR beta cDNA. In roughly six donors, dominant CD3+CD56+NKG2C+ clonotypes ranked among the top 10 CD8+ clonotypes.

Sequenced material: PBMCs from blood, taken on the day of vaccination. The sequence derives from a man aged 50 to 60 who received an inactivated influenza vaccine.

DNA of the CDR3: TGTGCCAGCAGCCTCCAAAGGAAACCGGCCTATGGCTACACCTTC. Translation gives CASSLQRKPAYGYTF. V usage is TRBV4-2 and J usage is TRBJ1-2; unclear D gene. V was cut by 4 bases and J by 4 bases, with 16 bases left in between. The CDR3 sequence is 15 residues long. Germline V gene sequence: CDR1 LGHNA, CDR2 YNFKEQ.